What follows describes a single TCR beta chain. It was during active infection that Seattle patients were enrolled and then longitudinally followed. The data derive from a study of blood T cell repertoires in COVID-19. About the study: COVID-19 samples, acute and convalescent, were from the United States, Italy and Spain.

The CDR3 length is 15 residues. The V and J ends lost 3 bases and 2 bases respectively, with 13 bases between them. CDR1 is SGHTA and CDR2 is FQGNSA in the germline V gene. Methods used by the authors: Reference gene primer amplification in the assay estimated nucleated cell counts. The protocol was immunoSEQ multiplex PCR, while the TCRdb copy is restricted to in-frame clones and leaves out a portion. V, J and clone size are those of that table, while D and trimming were read from the DNA. The sample comprises about 70,000 clones, roughly 80% of which are singletons, and 6.5% to 7.5% rests with the top ten.

The chain links TRBV7-2 to TRBJ1-2; D perhaps matches TRBD1 (6 bases). Sample: peripheral blood. The source of this sequence is a young man with COVID-19, enrolled during active disease. CDR3 sequence reads: CASSFPTGTNYGYTF. As DNA, the CDR3 is TGTGCCAGCAGCTTTCCTACAGGGACGAACTATGGCTACACCTTC.